The rows below give T cell receptor beta chains drawn from one sample of a study of beta chain features in type 1 diabetes. Assay: immunoSEQ multiplex PCR; the TCRdb copy retains only in-frame clones and omits some. The profile shows around 160,000 clones, around 8% of them singletons. Sequencing was carried out using central memory CD4+ T cells from blood. Source of these receptors: a woman younger than 30 with type 1 diabetes. Both conserved end residues are part of each CDR3. The order of the fields is V gene, J gene, D gene, clone size, CDR3 DNA, CDR3 protein. D genes are given only for firm matches. Size tells how often a clone was seen (once, few, many) or the class of an expanded clone, and some rows leave it out.

>TRBV27|TRBJ2-7|TRBD1|.
TGTGCCAGCAGTTTTTCCGGGACAGGGATATACGAGCAGTACTTC
CASSFSGTGIYEQYF
>TRBV28|TRBJ2-5|TRBD2|.
TGTGCCAGCAGTTCGTCGGGGGGGGGACAAGAGACCCAGTACTTC
CASSSSGGGQETQYF
>TRBV12-5|TRBJ1-5|TRBD1|few
TGTGCTAGTGTTCCCAGGGGGACAGGGGGCGTCAATCAGCCCCAGCATTTT
CASVPRGTGGVNQPQHF
>TRBV7-9|TRBJ1-1|.|few
TGTGCCAGCAGCCCCATGGGGGGGGCATCGGCTTTCTTT
CASSPMGGASAFF
>TRBV28|TRBJ2-1|TRBD2|.
TGTGCCAGCAGAACTAGCGGGAGCTACAATGAGCAGTTCTTC
CASRTSGSYNEQFF
>TRBV2|TRBJ2-7|TRBD1|.
TGTGCCAGCAGTGAAGATTTGGGACAGGGAGGGTCCGAGCAGTACTTC
CASSEDLGQGGSEQYF
>TRBV2|TRBJ1-1|TRBD1|.
TGTGCCAGCACCGGGACAGCGAACACTGAAGCTTTCTTT
CASTGTANTEAFF
>TRBV7-2|TRBJ2-7|.|.
TGTGCCAGCAGCTCCCGGGGAGACTACGAGCAGTACTTC
CASSSRGDYEQYF
>TRBV16|TRBJ2-7|.|few
TGTGCCAGCAGCCAAAGGAGGGGTAGCTCCTACGAGCAGTACTTC
CASSQRRGSSYEQYF
>TRBV19|TRBJ1-1|.|few
TGTGCCAGTAGTAACCGGGGGATTACGACTGAAGCTTTCTTT
CASSNRGITTEAFF
>TRBV7-9|TRBJ1-1|.|few
TGTGCCAGCGGGACACAGGGGAACACTGAAGCTTTCTTT
CASGTQGNTEAFF
>TRBV5-4|TRBJ1-2|.|few
TGTGCCAGCAGCTTAGGCAGGGGTTTAGACGATGGCTACACCTTC
CASSLGRGLDDGYTF
>TRBV7-2|TRBJ2-5|TRBD2|few
TGTGCCAGCAGCCAGACTAGCGGGGGGTGGGAGACCCAGTACTTC
CASSQTSGGWETQYF
>TRBV27|TRBJ1-6|.|few
TGTGCCAGCAGTCCCTCGGGAGGGACAAGGAATTCACCCCTCCACTTT
CASSPSGGTRNSPLHF
>TRBV7-2|TRBJ2-7|.|few
TGTGCCAGCAGCTCGGACACCTACGAGCAGTACTTC
CASSSDTYEQYF
>TRBV7-9|TRBJ2-7|.|.
TGTGCCAGCAGCGGGCGGGACAGAACAAGCTCCTACGAGCAGTACTTC
CASSGRDRTSSYEQYF
>TRBV11-2|TRBJ1-2|.|.
TGTGCCAGCAGCCCGAGTCCCGACTATGGCTACACCTTC
CASSPSPDYGYTF
>TRBV7-9|TRBJ1-2|.|.
TGTGCCAGCAGCCCATCCTCGACGGGAGGCTACACCTTC
CASSPSSTGGYTF
>TRBV18|TRBJ2-7|.|many
TGTGCCAGCTCACCAACCGTAGCCTACGAGCAGTACTTC
CASSPTVAYEQYF
>TRBV18|TRBJ2-7|.|.
TGTGCCAGCTCACCACCATCACTAGCACCCTACGAGCAGTACTTC
CASSPPSLAPYEQYF
>TRBV7-2|TRBJ2-3|TRBD1|.
TGTGCCAGCAGCCTACAGGGGGATACGCAGTATTTT
CASSLQGDTQYF
>TRBV2|TRBJ2-5|.|few
TGTGCCAGCAGTGAACAGCAAGAGACCCAGTACTTC
CASSEQQETQYF
>TRBV7-8|TRBJ2-3|.|many
TGTGCCAGCAGCTTATCGGCGGGCCTGGCGCAGTATTTT
CASSLSAGLAQYF
>TRBV5-1|TRBJ2-5|.|few
TGCGCCAGCAGCGGGGCAGGGCAAGAGACCCAGTACTTC
CASSGAGQETQYF
>TRBV27|TRBJ1-5|.|.
TGTGCCAGCAGTTCCCGGGACACTAATCATCAGCCCCAGCATTTT
CASSSRDTNHQPQHF
>TRBV11-2|TRBJ1-2|TRBD1|many
TGTGCCAGCAGCCAAGGACAGGCCAACTATGGCTACACCTTC
CASSQGQANYGYTF
>TRBV29-1|TRBJ2-7|.|.
TGCAGCGTTGATCTGGGGGCTCACGAGCAGTACTTC
CSVDLGAHEQYF
>TRBV5-1|TRBJ2-7|.|.
TGCGCCAGCGGATCGTATAGCGGCTACGAGCAGTACTTC
CASGSYSGYEQYF
>TRBV20-1|TRBJ2-5|.|.
TGCAGTGCTAGTGAGCCCCAGTACTTC
CSASEPQYF
>TRBV4-2|TRBJ2-1|.|few
TGTGCCAGCAGCCAAGATGGGGCGGGAATGGCCAATGAGCAGTTCTTC
CASSQDGAGMANEQFF
>TRBV7-2|TRBJ2-1|.|many
TGTGCCAGCAGCCCCGGGGAAGGGCGGCATGAGCAGTTCTTC
CASSPGEGRHEQFF
>TRBV9|TRBJ1-2|.|.
TGTGCCAGCAGCGCTAGTACAGGACCCAACTATGGCTACACCTTC
CASSASTGPNYGYTF
>TRBV7-9|TRBJ1-5|TRBD1|.
TGTGCCAGCAGCGACGGGGACAGGTTTGATCAGCCCCAGCATTTT
CASSDGDRFDQPQHF
>TRBV10-3|TRBJ2-1|TRBD1|.
TGTGCCATCAGTGAGGGGGACAGGGGATACTACAATGAGCAGTTCTTC
CAISEGDRGYYNEQFF
>TRBV5-4|TRBJ1-2|TRBD1|.
TGTGCCAGCAGCAAGGACAGGGCGGGCTACACCTTC
CASSKDRAGYTF
>TRBV9|TRBJ2-7|.|few
TGTGCCAGCAGTTTCCCCCGGGGGTGGGAGCAGTACTTC
CASSFPRGWEQYF
>TRBV7-2|TRBJ2-7|TRBD2|.
TGTGCCAGCAGCTCGAATACGCTAGCGGGAGTCGAGCAGTACTTC
CASSSNTLAGVEQYF
>TRBV9|TRBJ1-1|.|.
TGTGCCAGCAGCGTAGTGGGGGGGAACACTGAAGCTTTCTTT
CASSVVGGNTEAFF
>TRBV4-2|TRBJ2-7|.|few
TGTGCCAGCAGCCAAGATTCCCAGAGCGACTACGAGCAGTACTTC
CASSQDSQSDYEQYF
>TRBV28|TRBJ1-3|.|few
TGTGCCAGCAGCCCTCCCGCTGGAAACACCATATATTTT
CASSPPAGNTIYF
>TRBV7-9|TRBJ2-3|TRBD1|few
TGTGCCAGCAGCGGACAGGGGTTGAGGACAGATACGCAGTATTTT
CASSGQGLRTDTQYF
>TRBV4-2|TRBJ1-2|TRBD1|few
TGTGCCAGCAGCCCCCGACAGGGAGTTTCGCCTGGCTACACCTTC
CASSPRQGVSPGYTF
>TRBV15|TRBJ1-2|.|few
TGTGCCACCAGTTCGCGGCTCCCTAACTATGGCTACACCTTC
CATSSRLPNYGYTF
>TRBV6-5|TRBJ2-7|.|.
TGTGCCAGCAGTTCAGAGGGCTCCGAGCAGTACTTC
CASSSEGSEQYF
>TRBV7-9|TRBJ2-6|.|few
TGTGCCAGCAGCACAGTCTCTGGGGCCAACGTCCTGACTTTC
CASSTVSGANVLTF
>TRBV4-2|TRBJ1-2|.|few
TGTGCCAGCAGCCAAGAGGTGGCAGGGGTGTATGGCTACACCTTC
CASSQEVAGVYGYTF
>TRBV4-1|TRBJ2-1|TRBD2|few
TGCGCCAGCAGCCAAGGGAGCGGGAGGGTGTCCTACAATGAGCAGTTCTTC
CASSQGSGRVSYNEQFF
>TRBV27|TRBJ1-5|.|few
TGTGCCAGCAGTTTAGGGGCCGGGGGTAGTCAGCCCCAGCATTTT
CASSLGAGGSQPQHF
>TRBV5-1|TRBJ1-1|.|many
TGCGCCAGCAATGAGGGAATGAACACTGAAGCTTTCTTT
CASNEGMNTEAFF
>TRBV29-1|TRBJ1-2|TRBD1|few
TGCAGCGTCTACTTACAGGGGGCCGCGTCTTTTAACTATGGCTACACCTTC
CSVYLQGAASFNYGYTF
>TRBV19|TRBJ1-1|TRBD1|few
TGTGCCAGTAATGACAGGGGGTGGACTGAAGCTTTCTTT
CASNDRGWTEAFF
>TRBV28|TRBJ2-2|.|few
TGTGCCAGCACCTACCTACCCGGGGAGCTGTTTTTT
CASTYLPGELFF
>TRBV4-3|TRBJ2-7|.|.
TGCGCCAGCAGCCGCGAACAGGGCTACGAGCAGTACTTC
CASSREQGYEQYF
>TRBV14|TRBJ1-6|TRBD1|.
TGTGCCAGCAGCCAATCCGGGACAGGGGCCAATTCACCCCTCCACTTT
CASSQSGTGANSPLHF
>TRBV7-2|TRBJ2-7|.|.
TGTGCCAGCAGCTTCCGATACGATAGTTACGAGCAGTACTTC
CASSFRYDSYEQYF